Detailed here is one TCR beta chain. There is no known antigen for this receptor. No much larger clone exists at a distance of one base, and base qualities are not known. The germline V gene (reference sequence) provides CDR1 MNHNY and CDR2 SVGAGI. Including the terminal cysteine and phenylalanine, the CDR3 comprises 13 residues. Solely the CDR3 DNA is kept, with 39 bases framed from the first base. Trimming takes 6 bases from V and 5 bases from J, and the germline ends sit 13 bases apart. This sample is drawn from a study of blood T cell repertoires in COVID-19 (dated by TCRdb to about 2020). General notes on the study: Samples from collaborators originated in the United States, Italy and Spain and spanned both the acute and convalescent phases of COVID-19. The material from the prospective study consisted of cDNA or gDNA derived from T cells, B-cell-depleted T cells, or PBMCs. Subjects who had been exposed to COVID-19, were actively infected with it, or had recovered from it provided the deeply sampled blood TCRbeta repertoires that made up the dataset. The repertoires were released in a freely available public database meant as a resource for research on the immune response to SARS-CoV-2. Samples were obtained from the ongoing ImmuneRACE study (first 160 participants) and from 1,254 subjects provided by 6 global collaborators. A de-identified subject ID, COVID-19 status, age in years and sex were almost always included in the sample metadata. HLA class I and class II types, where available, came from metadata supplied by the sample provider rather than from assay-based typing.

Whole blood was collected in K2EDTA tubes by collaborating institutions according to the institutions' own protocols. For TCRbeta analysis, collaborators shipped samples as frozen whole blood, isolated PBMCs, or DNA extracted from either of those sample types. What the authors observed across the whole study: How much clinical and demographic metadata was included differed by source and by participant, and the metadata was provided uncurated.

The immunoSEQ Assay, a bias-controlled multiplex PCR, was used to amplify TCRbeta CDR3 regions from genomic DNA. In the authors' own workflow: Within the assay, amplification of reference gene primers was used to estimate how many nucleated cells each sample contained. To quantify the absolute abundance of each unique TCRbeta CDR3 rearrangement, sequence reads were collapsed and filtered. For each sample, productive Simpson clonality was calculated as the square root of Simpson's diversity index across productive rearrangements. The immuneACCESS repertoire file appears here via TCRdb, limited to in-frame rearrangements. These files lack a portion of the clones; in checked studies, under half of the deficit traces to unresolved V genes, and the cause of the others is not known. Clonal size and the V and J genes are those of that table, whereas D and trimming came from the DNA. The sample has 210,000 or so clones on record, around four fifths of them singletons. Approximately 5.1% of the sample is taken by the ten largest.

What was sequenced was peripheral blood. Recombination joined TRBV6-6 with TRBJ2-5, with a tentative D gene TRBD2 over 5 matching bases. The TCR originated in a woman in her 70s with active or convalescent COVID-19. The DNA sequence reads TGTGCCAGCAGAGACGGGATTGGGGAGACCCAGTACTTC. Its protein reads: CASRDGIGETQYF.